Following are 29 T cell receptor beta chains from one sample sequenced in a study of cytomegalovirus exposure and HLA in healthy donors. 60 Vbeta and 13 Jbeta primers were used in PCR. The table came from immunoSEQ multiplex PCR; TCRdb's copy has only in-frame clones and leaves some out. The sample holds more than 130,000 clones, roughly 78% seen once. Material: PBMCs. The receptor source for this set is a man aged 30-40 years in good health and CMV-seronegative.

Of note for this clone: This sample also contains other DNA sequences that code for the same CDR3. The DNA for the CDR3 is TGCGCCAGCAGCTTGGCCGGGACAGATACGCAGTATTTT. Protein sequence: CASSLAGTDTQYF. The chain couples TRBV5-1 to TRBJ2-3; D remains unclear. This CDR3 comprises 13 residues. The germline V gene has CDR1 SGHRS and CDR2 YFSETQ. Between the trimmed V and J ends, which lost 0 bases and 3 bases, there was a span of 5 bases.

This chain uses TRBV5-4 with TRBJ1-1, with 8 bases matching TRBD1. The CDR3 is made up of 19 amino acids. J lost 1 base, V lost 0 bases, and 14 bases had no gene match. CDR1 and CDR2 from the germline V gene are SGHNT and YYREEE (reference sequence). CDR3 loop: CASSLDFQDGTGSNTEAFF. CDR3 bases: TGTGCCAGCAGCTTGGATTTCCAAGATGGGACAGGATCGAACACTGAAGCTTTCTTT.

This clone showed up just a few times. The chain carries TRBV4-1 and TRBJ2-7; 7 nucleotides align to TRBD1. J gave up 2 bases and V 4 bases, and 8 bases lay outside the gene matches. CDR1 is MGHRA and CDR2 is YSYEKL in the germline V gene. This CDR3 contains 15 residues. This CDR3 is CASSRDRVGTYEQYF. The CDR3, as DNA: TGCGCCAGCAGCCGCGACAGGGTGGGAACCTACGAGCAGTACTTC.

V and J are TRBV13 and TRBJ2-1, with 8 bases lining up with TRBD1. This CDR3 region has 16 residues. The germline CDR1 and CDR2 sequences are PRHDT and FYEKMQ (reference sequence). V shed 5 bases and J 0 bases; nucleotides not matched to a gene: 6. This CDR3 is CASSKTGDDSYNEQFF. The CDR3 region has the DNA TGTGCCAGCAGCAAGACAGGGGATGACTCCTACAATGAGCAGTTCTTC.

The chain is built from TRBV5-4 and TRBJ2-1, with TRBD2 matching over 10 bases. Germline trimming cut 5 bases from V and 10 bases from J; bases unmatched to any gene: 12. CDR1 and CDR2 from the germline V gene are SGHNT and YYREEE (reference sequence). This CDR3 spans 15 amino acids. The CDR3 is CASRPQREGLGEQFF. The CDR3 nucleotides are TGTGCCAGCAGACCCCAGCGGGAGGGCCTGGGGGAGCAGTTCTTC.

The J gene is TRBJ2-3, the V gene TRBV19; perhaps TRBD2 as D (5 bases). Trimming removed 5 bases at V and 5 bases at J, with 11 bases between. Germline lookup yields CDR1 LNHDA and CDR2 SQIVND (reference sequence). The CDR3 is made up of 13 amino acids. DNA of the CDR3: TGTGCCAGTAGTCTGCGGGCTGAAGATACGCAGTATTTT. This sequence encodes CASSLRAEDTQYF.

This chain links TRBV5-1 with TRBJ2-7; possibly TRBD1 for D (6 bases). CDR1 SGHRS and CDR2 YFSETQ come from the germline V gene. CDR3 length equals 14 residues. V lost 4 bases and J 0 bases, leaving 11 bases between the germline ends. The CDR3 DNA sequence: TGCGCCAGCAGCAAGGACAGCCCCTCCTACGAGCAGTACTTC. Protein sequence: CASSKDSPSYEQYF.

This sequence joins TRBV7-6 and TRBJ2-1; 9 bases are shared with TRBD2. Germline loops: CDR1 SGHVS, CDR2 FNYEAQ. The V and J ends lost 5 bases and 12 bases, in that order; junction bases with no gene match: 8. This CDR3 has 13 amino acids. CDR3 bases: TGTGCCAGCAGCCGGGGACTAGCCTGGTCGCAGTTCTTC. Translation gives CASSRGLAWSQFF. The whole variable domain, remainder taken from reference TRBV7-6 and TRBJ2-1, is GAGVSQSPRYKVTKRGQDVALRCDPISGHVSLYWYRQALGQGPEFLTYFNYEAQQDKSGLPNDRFSAERPEGSISTLTIQRTEQRDSAMYRCASSRGLAWSQFFGPGTRLTVL.

This chain links TRBV5-1 with TRBJ2-1; TRBD1 matches 9 bases. Looked up from germline, CDR1 is SGHRS and CDR2 is YFSETQ. Losses at the gene ends were 4 bases for V and 5 bases for J; bases not matched to a gene: 7. The CDR3 has 15 residues. CDR3 protein: CASSLETGGHNEQFF. CDR3 DNA sequence: TGCGCCAGCAGCCTAGAGACAGGGGGGCACAATGAGCAGTTCTTC.

The chain has TRBV5-1 and TRBJ2-3, with TRBD2 matching 14 bases. This CDR3 has 16 residues. V trimming: 4 bases; J trimming: 4 bases; junction bases outside the gene matches: 5. Germline CDR1 reads SGHRS; CDR2 reads YFSETQ. As DNA, the CDR3 is TGCGCCAGCAGCACGGGACTAGCGGGAGTATCAGATACGCAGTATTTT. Its translation is CASSTGLAGVSDTQYF. Full variable domain (outside the CDR3, taken from reference TRBV5-1 and TRBJ2-3): KAGVTQTPRYLIKTRGQQVTLSCSPISGHRSVSWYQQTPGQGLQFLFEYFSETQRNKGNFPGRFSGRQFSNSRSEMNVSTLELGDSALYLCASSTGLAGVSDTQYFGPGTRLTVL.

The genes are TRBV5-4 and TRBJ1-1; TRBD1 matches at 7 bases. Germline values: CDR1 SGHNT, CDR2 YYREEE (reference sequence). CDR3 length: 17 residues. V trimming: 4 bases; J trimming: 4 bases; junction bases outside the gene matches: 16. This CDR3 is CASSPFGGKGASTEAFF. CDR3 DNA: TGTGCCAGCAGCCCCTTTGGGGGAAAGGGGGCGAGCACTGAAGCTTTCTTT.

V gene TRBV10-2 combines with J gene TRBJ2-7; a weak D match, TRBD2 (5 bases). The CDR3 covers 13 residues. The germline V gene encodes CDR1 WSHSY and CDR2 SAAADI. Deletions cut 5 bases from V and 0 bases from J, with 8 bases between. The CDR3: CASSPGSSYEQYF. CDR3 nucleotide sequence: TGCGCCAGCAGTCCGGGGTCCTCCTACGAGCAGTACTTC.

The chain links TRBV7-9 to TRBJ1-2, with 10 bases matching TRBD1. This CDR3 contains 16 residues. Germline CDR1 and CDR2: SEHNR and FQNEAQ (reference sequence). The ends lost 5 bases at V and 6 bases at J; junction bases unmatched: 12. This CDR3 is CASSAIRDRGRDGYTF. The CDR3 DNA is TGTGCCAGCAGCGCAATCCGGGACAGGGGACGGGATGGCTACACCTTC.

The chain combines TRBV15 with TRBJ2-7; D unclear. The CDR3 is 15 amino acids. Trimming removed 0 bases from V and 2 bases from J, with 11 bases in between. Germline values: CDR1 LNHNV, CDR2 YYDKDF (reference sequence). The CDR3, as DNA: TGTGCCACCAGCAGAGATATACTCGCTGCCTACGAGCAGTACTTC. This gives the protein CATSRDILAAYEQYF. Full variable domain (outside the CDR3, taken from reference TRBV15 and TRBJ2-7): DAMVIQNPRYQVTQFGKPVTLSCSQTLNHNVMYWYQQKSSQAPKLLFHYYDKDFNNEADTPDNFQSRRPNTSFCFLDIRSPGLGDTAMYLCATSRDILAAYEQYFGPGTRLTVT.

V gene TRBV7-7 combines with J gene TRBJ2-2; a possible D gene is TRBD2 (6 bases). Trimming took off 8 bases at V and 3 bases at J, with 16 bases between the two ends. Germline V lookup: CDR1 SSHAT, CDR2 FNYEAQ (reference sequence). This CDR3 spans 15 amino acids. In DNA form, the CDR3 reads TGTGCCAGCGGCGGGGCAGTCGGGGACACCGGGGAGCTGTTTTTT. Protein product: CASGGAVGDTGELFF.

The genes are TRBV19 and TRBJ1-5, with a tentative D call TRBD1 (5 bases). The CDR3 has 15 amino acids. The germline V gene encodes CDR1 LNHDA and CDR2 SQIVND (reference sequence). With 0 bases removed from V and 6 bases from J, the gap between germline ends came to 12 bases. This CDR3 reads CASSIDLGAGQPQHF. The CDR3 region has the DNA TGTGCCAGTAGTATAGATCTTGGGGCAGGTCAGCCCCAGCATTTT.

This sequence joins TRBV7-8 and TRBJ1-4; a weak D match, TRBD1 (5 bases). The V end lost 4 bases, the J end lost 7 bases, and 19 bases lay between the germline ends. CDR1 and CDR2 (germline): SGHVS, FQNEAQ. The CDR3 is made up of 16 amino acids. In DNA, the CDR3 is TGTGCCAGCAGCTCGCTTTTGGGGCAGGGTGCTGAAAAACTGTTTTTT. Translated, it gives CASSSLLGQGAEKLFF.

V and J are TRBV5-1 and TRBJ1-1; 8 nucleotides agree with TRBD1. V trimming: 0 bases; J trimming: 0 bases; junction bases outside the gene matches: 4. Germline CDR1 SGHRS, CDR2 YFSETQ. This CDR3 has 16 amino acids. The CDR3: CASSLGRGLMNTEAFF. As DNA, the CDR3 is TGCGCCAGCAGCTTGGGCAGGGGGCTGATGAACACTGAAGCTTTCTTT.

V and J are TRBV2 and TRBJ2-3; TRBD2 matches at 10 bases. Germline trimming cut 8 bases from V and 2 bases from J; bases unmatched to any gene: 4. The CDR3 spans 14 residues. Germline V gene data show CDR1 as SNHLY and CDR2 as FYNNEI. The DNA of the CDR3 is TGTGCCAGCCGGACTAGCGGTCTCACAGATACGCAGTATTTT. Translated, it gives CASRTSGLTDTQYF.

This chain connects TRBV7-2 to TRBJ2-5; 8 bases line up with TRBD1. Trimming removed 5 bases from V and 4 bases from J; junction bases left unmatched: 6. Germline V gene data show CDR1 as SGHTA and CDR2 as FQGNSA. This CDR3 region has 14 residues. CDR3 DNA: TGTGCCAGCAGCCCGCGGACAGGGCCAGAGACCCAGTACTTC. It encodes CASSPRTGPETQYF.

This sequence joins TRBV7-9 and TRBJ2-6; D is unclear. This CDR3 comprises 16 residues. Trimming stripped 0 bases from V and 0 bases from J, with 6 bases between. Germline V CDR1 and CDR2: SEHNR, FQNEAQ (reference sequence). In DNA form, the CDR3 reads TGTGCCAGCAGCTTAGCGGGCAGCTCTGGGGCCAACGTCCTGACTTTC. Protein: CASSLAGSSGANVLTF.

This clone has more than one count but fewer than ten. The V call is TRBV4-1, the J call TRBJ2-3; tentatively, D is TRBD2 (6 bases). Trimming shortened V by 0 bases and J by 9 bases, and 10 bases separated the two germline ends. The CDR3 runs to 13 residues. Germline V gene data show CDR1 as MGHRA and CDR2 as YSYEKL. The CDR3 DNA reads TGCGCCAGCAGCCAAGATAGTGGACTAACGCAGTATTTT. Its protein product is CASSQDSGLTQYF.

The V call is TRBV4-2, the J call TRBJ2-2; D is ambiguous. The CDR3 loop spans 13 amino acids. V was shortened by 0 bases and J by 6 bases, with 5 bases between the two germline ends. The germline gives CDR1 LGHNA, CDR2 YNFKEQ. DNA of the CDR3: TGTGCCAGCAGCCAAGACCTACCCGGGGAGCTGTTTTTT. It specifies CASSQDLPGELFF.

Only a few counts were recorded for this clone. The chain recombines TRBV4-1 with TRBJ1-6; 9 bases fit TRBD1. Trimming took 7 bases from V and 13 from J; bases not matched to a gene: 14. Germline CDR1 MGHRA, CDR2 YSYEKL. This CDR3 has 15 residues. The CDR3 spells CASTLTGGGSSPLHF. The CDR3, as DNA: TGCGCCAGCACCCTGACAGGGGGAGGCTCGTCGCCCCTCCACTTT.

V is TRBV23-1 and J is TRBJ1-5; no definite D call. TRBV23-1 is an ORF, with its function uncertain. Trimming removed 4 bases from V and 0 bases from J, with 10 bases in between. This CDR3 comprises 15 residues. The CDR3 DNA follows: TGCGCCAGCAGTCTCACACAGATTAGCAATCAGCCCCAGCATTTT. Amino acid sequence: CASSLTQISNQPQHF.

J is TRBJ2-1 and V is TRBV10-3; D perhaps matches TRBD1 (6 bases). The CDR3 spans 17 residues. Germline CDR1 ENHRY, CDR2 SYGVKD. V was pared by 2 bases and J by 3 bases, with 17 bases between. The CDR3 loop reads CAISEGVRGKLYNEQFF. The CDR3 coding sequence is TGTGCCATCAGTGAGGGGGTCAGGGGAAAGCTCTACAATGAGCAGTTCTTC.

The rearrangement uses TRBV15 and TRBJ2-7; 7 bases are a match to TRBD2. V lost 0 bases to trimming and J lost 2 bases; unmatched junction nucleotides: 4. Per germline, CDR1 LNHNV and CDR2 YYDKDF (reference sequence). The CDR3 totals 15 residues. The CDR3 spells CATSRDSGSAYEQYF. Written as DNA, the CDR3 is TGTGCCACCAGCAGAGATAGCGGGTCCGCCTACGAGCAGTACTTC.

The chain combines TRBV5-6 with TRBJ1-2; tentatively, D is TRBD1 (5 bases). The CDR3 runs to 14 residues. V shed 3 bases and J shed 8 bases, with 17 bases lying between them. The germline V gene encodes CDR1 SGHDT and CDR2 YYEEEE. Here the CDR3 reads CASSSSRTLNGYTF. The CDR3, as DNA: TGTGCCAGCAGCTCCTCACGGACACTAAACGGCTACACCTTC.

This chain joins TRBV18 and TRBJ1-3, with D maybe TRBD1 (6 bases). Germline V gene sequence: CDR1 KGHSH, CDR2 LQKENI. CDR3 size: 16 residues. The germline V and J ends were trimmed by 0 bases and 3 bases, with 12 bases remaining between them. The CDR3 is CASSPPFQGLGNTIYF. DNA of the CDR3: TGTGCCAGCTCACCACCCTTTCAGGGGCTTGGAAACACCATATATTTT.